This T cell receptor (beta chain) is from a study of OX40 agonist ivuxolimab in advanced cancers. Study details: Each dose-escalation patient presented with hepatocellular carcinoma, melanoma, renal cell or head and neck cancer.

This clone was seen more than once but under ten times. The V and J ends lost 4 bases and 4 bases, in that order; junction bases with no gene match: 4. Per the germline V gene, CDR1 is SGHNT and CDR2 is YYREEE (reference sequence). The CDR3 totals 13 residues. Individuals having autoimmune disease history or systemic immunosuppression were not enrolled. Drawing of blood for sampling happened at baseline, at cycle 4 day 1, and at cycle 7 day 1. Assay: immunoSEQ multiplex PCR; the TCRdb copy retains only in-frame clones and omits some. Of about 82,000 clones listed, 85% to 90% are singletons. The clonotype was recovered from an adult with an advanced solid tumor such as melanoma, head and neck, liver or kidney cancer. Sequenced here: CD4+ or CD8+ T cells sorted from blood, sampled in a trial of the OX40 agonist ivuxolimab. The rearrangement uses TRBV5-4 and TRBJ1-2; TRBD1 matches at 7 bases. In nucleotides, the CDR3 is TGTGCCAGCAGCCGGGACAGCGGCTATGGCTACACCTTC. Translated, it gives CASSRDSGYGYTF. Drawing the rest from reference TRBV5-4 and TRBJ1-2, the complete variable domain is ETGVTQSPTHLIKTRGQQVTLRCSSQSGHNTVSWYQQALGQGPQFIFQYYREEENGRGNFPPRFSGLQFPNYSSELNVNALELDDSALYLCASSRDSGYGYTFGSGTRLTVV.